Following are 3 T cell receptor beta chains from one sample sequenced in a study of shared clonotypes between healthy human individuals. This table comes from immunoSEQ multiplex PCR, and its TCRdb copy is limited to in-frame clones, with some not included. This sample carries more than 550,000 clones, roughly 87% of them seen once, and the ten largest clones take approximately 35%. Sequenced input: memory CD8+ T cells from PBMCs. Subset reported: CD45RO+ cells pooled with CCR7-negative TemRA cells. The receptor set was obtained from a man aged 18-30 years in good health. Some clones in this sample may be carry-over from other donors' samples.

This chain uses TRBV7-2 with TRBJ2-7, with D possibly being TRBD1 (5 bases). This CDR3 is 16 amino acids long. CDR1 SGHTA and CDR2 FQGNSA come from the germline V gene. Trimming took 1 base from V and 2 from J, leaving 15 bases between them. CDR3 coding DNA: TGTGCCAGCAGCTTAGGGCAGGGCACGATCCCCTACGAGCAGTACTTC. It translates to CASSLGQGTIPYEQYF.

The chain is built from TRBV27 and TRBJ1-2; D is undetermined. Trimming took off 6 bases at V and 3 bases at J, with 11 bases between the two ends. Germline CDR1 reads MNHEY; CDR2 reads SMNVEV (reference sequence). The CDR3 extends over 13 amino acids. The chain's CDR3 is CASSPRNHYGYTF. CDR3 nucleotide sequence: TGTGCCAGCAGCCCAAGGAATCACTATGGCTACACCTTC.

Here the CDR3 DNA reads TGTGCCGCAAGTCAGGGGCCTTACTACGAGCAGTACTTC. Translation: CAASQGPYYEQYF. The chain employs TRBV27 and TRBJ2-5; TRBD1 is a possible D gene (6 bases). TRBJ2-7 matches the DNA end more closely, so the J call is doubtful. Germline V gene lookup returns CDR1 MNHEY and CDR2 SMNVEV (reference sequence). The CDR3 is 13 amino acids.